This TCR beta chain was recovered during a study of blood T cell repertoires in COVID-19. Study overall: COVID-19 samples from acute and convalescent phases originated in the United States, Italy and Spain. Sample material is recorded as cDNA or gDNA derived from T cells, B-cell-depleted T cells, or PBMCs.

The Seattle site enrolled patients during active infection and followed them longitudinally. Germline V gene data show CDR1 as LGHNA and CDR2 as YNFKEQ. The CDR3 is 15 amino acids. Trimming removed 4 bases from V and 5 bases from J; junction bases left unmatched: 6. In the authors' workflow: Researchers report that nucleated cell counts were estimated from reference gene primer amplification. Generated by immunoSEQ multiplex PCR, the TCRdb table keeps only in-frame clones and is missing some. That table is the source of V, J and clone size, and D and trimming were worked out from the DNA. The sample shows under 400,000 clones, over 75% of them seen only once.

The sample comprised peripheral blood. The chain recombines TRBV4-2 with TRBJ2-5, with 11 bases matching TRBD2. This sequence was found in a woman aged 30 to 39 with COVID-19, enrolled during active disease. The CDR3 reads CASSPLAGGPETQYF. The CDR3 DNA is TGTGCCAGCAGCCCGTTAGCGGGAGGGCCGGAGACCCAGTACTTC.